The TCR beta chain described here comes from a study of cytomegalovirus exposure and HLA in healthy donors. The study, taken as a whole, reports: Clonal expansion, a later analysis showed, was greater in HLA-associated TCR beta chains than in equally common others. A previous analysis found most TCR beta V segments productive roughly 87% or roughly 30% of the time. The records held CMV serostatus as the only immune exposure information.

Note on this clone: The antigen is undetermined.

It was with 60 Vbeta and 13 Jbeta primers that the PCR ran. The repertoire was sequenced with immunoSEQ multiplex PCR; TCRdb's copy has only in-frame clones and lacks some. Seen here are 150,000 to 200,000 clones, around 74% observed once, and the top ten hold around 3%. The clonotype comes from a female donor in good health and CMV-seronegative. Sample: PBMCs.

CDR3 nucleotides: TGCGCCAGCAGCTTGGCCGGGGGGGCAACTAATGAAAAACTGTTTTTT. This sequence encodes CASSLAGGATNEKLFF. The rearrangement joins TRBV5-1 to TRBJ1-4, with D perhaps TRBD1 (5 bases). CDR3 size: 16 residues. V gave up 0 bases and J gave up 0 bases, with 9 bases separating them. Germline V CDR1 and CDR2: SGHRS, YFSETQ.